Following are 14 T cell receptor beta chains from one sample sequenced in a study of blood T cell repertoires in COVID-19. Here immunoSEQ multiplex PCR was the method, and the copy in TCRdb shows in-frame clones only, minus some. The sample shows around 240,000 clones, 70% to 90% of them seen only once. Specimen: PBMCs or T cells enriched from blood (not recorded which). The receptors here all came from a woman aged 50 to 60 who had recovered from COVID-19.

About this clone: The same CDR3 arises from other DNA sequences in this sample as well. The rearrangement links TRBV5-1 to TRBJ1-4; D perhaps matches TRBD1 (6 bases). Germline values: CDR1 SGHRS, CDR2 YFSETQ. The CDR3 runs 15 residues. V lost 2 bases and J 0 bases, leaving 8 bases between the germline ends. This CDR3 is CASSFRGATNEKLFF. The CDR3 DNA reads as TGCGCCAGCAGCTTCAGGGGAGCAACTAATGAAAAACTGTTTTTT.

J is TRBJ1-1 and V is TRBV6-5, with 10 positions matching TRBD1. The V gene end was trimmed by 4 bases and the J gene end by 5 bases; junction bases not matched to a gene: 4. CDR1 is MNHEY and CDR2 is SVGAGI in the germline V gene. The CDR3 covers 14 residues. The DNA for the CDR3 is TGTGCCAGCAGTTTCGACAGGGGGCCGACTGAAGCTTTCTTT. Translating it yields CASSFDRGPTEAFF.

The genes are TRBV28 and TRBJ2-1, with 12 bases matching TRBD2. Trimming removed 9 bases from V and 5 bases from J; junction bases left unmatched: 14. This CDR3 has 17 amino acids. The germline V gene encodes CDR1 MDHEN and CDR2 SYDVKM. The CDR3 here is CASSLRTGLAGNNEQFF. DNA for the CDR3: TGTGCCAGTAGCTTACGAACGGGACTAGCGGGCAACAATGAGCAGTTCTTC.

The V call is TRBV18, the J call TRBJ1-5; D is possibly TRBD1 (6 bases). Trimming took off 3 bases at V and 0 bases at J, with 15 bases between the two ends. This CDR3 comprises 17 residues. Germline V gives CDR1 KGHSH, CDR2 LQKENI. The DNA for the CDR3 is TGTGCCAGCTCACCCCGAACCGGGACAAATAGCAATCAGCCCCAGCATTTT. It translates to CASSPRTGTNSNQPQHF.

J is TRBJ2-1 and V is TRBV12-3 or TRBV12-4; TRBD2 is a possible D gene (6 bases). The CDR3 contains 13 residues. V was trimmed by 5 bases and J by 12 bases, leaving 17 bases between them. The CDR3 spells CASSRRDSASQFF. Here the CDR3 DNA reads TGTGCCAGCAGTCGACGGGACTCCGCTTCGCAGTTCTTC.

V is TRBV9 and J is TRBJ1-1; a possible D gene is TRBD1 (5 bases). The V gene's germline CDR1 is SGDLS and CDR2 YYNGEE. The CDR3 extends over 15 amino acids. Between the trimmed V and J ends, which lost 0 bases and 0 bases, there was a span of 9 bases. In DNA, the CDR3 is TGTGCCAGCAGCGTAGTGGACAACATGAACACTGAAGCTTTCTTT. Protein: CASSVVDNMNTEAFF.

The rearrangement joins TRBV28 to TRBJ1-5; possible D gene TRBD1, 6 bases. Trimming pared 3 bases from V and 2 bases from J, leaving 38 bases between. CDR1 is MDHEN and CDR2 is SYDVKM in the germline V gene. This CDR3 spans 24 amino acids. The CDR3 DNA reads TGTGCCAGCAGTTTCTCCCGATTTGGTTTTCACTCTACAACACAGGGATCGGGCAATCAGCCCCAGCATTTT. Amino acids: CASSFSRFGFHSTTQGSGNQPQHF.

The rearrangement links TRBV7-2 to TRBJ2-6; unclear D gene. The germline V gene encodes CDR1 SGHTA and CDR2 FQGNSA. The V gene lost 5 bases and the J gene lost 2 bases, with 10 bases spanning the gap. The CDR3 runs 15 residues. This chain's CDR3 is CASSPGHAGANVLTF. As DNA, the CDR3 is TGTGCCAGCAGCCCGGGTCACGCTGGGGCCAACGTCCTGACTTTC.

The chain has TRBV4-1 and TRBJ2-5; 7 nucleotides match TRBD2. With V trimmed by 2 bases and J by 2 bases, 5 bases remained unmatched. The CDR3 sequence is 15 residues long. Germline V gene sequence: CDR1 MGHRA, CDR2 YSYEKL. The CDR3 reads CASSQRRESQETQYF. CDR3 DNA sequence: TGCGCCAGCAGCCAAAGGCGGGAGTCGCAAGAGACCCAGTACTTC.

Comment on this clone: The germline gene is not matched at one end of the junction; a read error may be the cause. V is TRBV7-3 and J is TRBJ1-1; 7 bases match TRBD1. This CDR3 is 13 amino acids long. Germline lookup yields CDR1 SGHTA and CDR2 FQGTGA. Here the CDR3 reads CASSLVPGQTLLW. In DNA form, the CDR3 reads TGTGCCAGCAGCCTAGTGCCGGGACAGACCTTACTTTGG.

This clone was seen a single time. This sequence joins TRBV5-1 and TRBJ1-4; weak D call: TRBD1 (5 bases). The length of the CDR3 is 14 residues. The germline V and J ends were trimmed by 3 bases and 6 bases, with 12 bases remaining between them. The germline V gene encodes CDR1 SGHRS and CDR2 YFSETQ. CDR3 nucleotides: TGCGCCAGCAGCTCCTTCGACAGTTATGAAAAACTGTTTTTT. This sequence encodes CASSSFDSYEKLFF.

This chain links TRBV5-1 with TRBJ1-3; D is unclear. V was cut by 3 bases and J by 3 bases, with 10 bases left in between. The CDR3 is made up of 14 amino acids. Germline V lookup: CDR1 SGHRS, CDR2 YFSETQ. The CDR3 here is CASSSGLSGNTIYF. In DNA form, the CDR3 reads TGCGCCAGCAGCTCCGGACTGAGTGGAAACACCATATATTTT.

The CDR3 is CASSLGQGYLNEQFF. The CDR3 DNA follows: TGTGCCAGCAGCTTAGGGCAGGGTTACCTCAATGAGCAGTTCTTC. The rearrangement joins TRBV7-8 to TRBJ2-1; D is perhaps TRBD1 (5 bases). Trimming removed 1 base from V and 6 bases from J, with 13 bases in between. Germline CDR1 and CDR2: SGHVS and FQNEAQ. This CDR3 contains 15 residues.

The CDR3 sequence: CASTWATSSTGELFF. The DNA for the CDR3 is TGTGCCAGCACATGGGCTACCTCGAGCACCGGGGAGCTGTTTTTT. The chain has TRBV25-1 and TRBJ2-2; D gene unclear. The V and J ends lost 7 bases and 4 bases respectively, with 16 bases between them. The germline V gene has CDR1 MGHDK and CDR2 SYGVNS. This CDR3 comprises 15 residues.